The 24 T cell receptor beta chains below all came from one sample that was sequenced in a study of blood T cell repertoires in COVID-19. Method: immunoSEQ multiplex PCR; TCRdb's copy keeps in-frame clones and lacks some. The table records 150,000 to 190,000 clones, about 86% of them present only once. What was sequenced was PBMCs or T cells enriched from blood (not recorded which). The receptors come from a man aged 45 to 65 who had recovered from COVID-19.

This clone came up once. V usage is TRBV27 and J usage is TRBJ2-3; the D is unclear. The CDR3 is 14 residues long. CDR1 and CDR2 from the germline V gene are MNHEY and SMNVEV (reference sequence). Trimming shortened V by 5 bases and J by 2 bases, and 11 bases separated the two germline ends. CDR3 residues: CASSIYRNTDTQYF. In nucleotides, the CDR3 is TGTGCCAGCAGTATATACAGAAACACAGATACGCAGTATTTT.

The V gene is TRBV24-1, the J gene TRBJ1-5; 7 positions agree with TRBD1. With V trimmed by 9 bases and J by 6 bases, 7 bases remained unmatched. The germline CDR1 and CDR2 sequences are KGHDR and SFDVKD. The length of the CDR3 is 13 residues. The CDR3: CATRQGEGQPQHF. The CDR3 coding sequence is TGTGCCACCCGACAGGGAGAAGGTCAGCCCCAGCATTTT.

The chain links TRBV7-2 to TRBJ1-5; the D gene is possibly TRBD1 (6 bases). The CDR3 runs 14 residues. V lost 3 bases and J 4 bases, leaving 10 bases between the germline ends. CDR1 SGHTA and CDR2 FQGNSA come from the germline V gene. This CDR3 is CASSFSGVNQPQHF. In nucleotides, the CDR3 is TGTGCCAGCAGCTTTTCAGGGGTTAATCAGCCCCAGCATTTT.

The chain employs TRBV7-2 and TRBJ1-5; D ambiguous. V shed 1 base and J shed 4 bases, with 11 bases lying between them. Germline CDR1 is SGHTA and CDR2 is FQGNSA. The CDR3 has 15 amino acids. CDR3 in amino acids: CASSLVAAPNQPQHF. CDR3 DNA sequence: TGTGCCAGCAGCTTAGTGGCGGCCCCGAATCAGCCCCAGCATTTT.

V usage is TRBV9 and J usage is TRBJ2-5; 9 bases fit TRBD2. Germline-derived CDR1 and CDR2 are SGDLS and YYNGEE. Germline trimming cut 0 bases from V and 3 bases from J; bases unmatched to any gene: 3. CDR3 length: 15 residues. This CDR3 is CASSVGGGAKETQYF. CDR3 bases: TGTGCCAGCAGCGTAGGCGGGGGGGCCAAAGAGACCCAGTACTTC.

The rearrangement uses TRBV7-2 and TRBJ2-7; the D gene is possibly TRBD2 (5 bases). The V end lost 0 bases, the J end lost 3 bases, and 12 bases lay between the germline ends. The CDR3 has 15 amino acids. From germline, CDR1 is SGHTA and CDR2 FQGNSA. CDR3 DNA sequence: TGTGCCAGCAGCTTAGCAGGGAAAGGAGGCTACGAGCAGTACTTC. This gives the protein CASSLAGKGGYEQYF.

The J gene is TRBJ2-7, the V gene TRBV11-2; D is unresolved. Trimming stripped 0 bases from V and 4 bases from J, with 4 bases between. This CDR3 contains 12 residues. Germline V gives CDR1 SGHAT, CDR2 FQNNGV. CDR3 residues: CASSLDQYEQYF. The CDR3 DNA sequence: TGTGCCAGCAGCTTAGATCAGTACGAGCAGTACTTC.

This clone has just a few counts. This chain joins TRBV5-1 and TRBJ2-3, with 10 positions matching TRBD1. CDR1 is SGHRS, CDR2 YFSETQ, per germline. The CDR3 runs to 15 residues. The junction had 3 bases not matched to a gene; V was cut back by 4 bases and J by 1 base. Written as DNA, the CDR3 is TGCGCCAGCAGCGCCGGACAGGGGGGCACAGATACGCAGTATTTT. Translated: CASSAGQGGTDTQYF. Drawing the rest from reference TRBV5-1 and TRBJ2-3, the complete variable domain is KAGVTQTPRYLIKTRGQQVTLSCSPISGHRSVSWYQQTPGQGLQFLFEYFSETQRNKGNFPGRFSGRQFSNSRSEMNVSTLELGDSALYLCASSAGQGGTDTQYFGPGTRLTVL.

The CDR3: CASSPLAGSYNEQFF. In DNA, the CDR3 is TGCGCCAGCAGCCCGCTAGCGGGGTCCTACAATGAGCAGTTCTTC. The chain uses TRBV4-1 and TRBJ2-1; 9 bases agree with TRBD2. The CDR3 contains 15 residues. Germline V gives CDR1 MGHRA, CDR2 YSYEKL. V trimming: 4 bases; J trimming: 1 base; junction bases outside the gene matches: 2.

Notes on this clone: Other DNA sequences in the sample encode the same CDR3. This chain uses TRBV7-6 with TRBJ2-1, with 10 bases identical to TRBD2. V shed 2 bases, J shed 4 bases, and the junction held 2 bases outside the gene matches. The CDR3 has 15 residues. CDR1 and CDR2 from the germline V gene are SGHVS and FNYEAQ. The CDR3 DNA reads TGTGCCAGCAGCTTACTAGCGGGGGCTTACAATGAGCAGTTCTTC. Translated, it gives CASSLLAGAYNEQFF.

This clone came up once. The CDR3 sequence: CASSRPQSSGNTIYF. The DNA of the CDR3 is TGTGCCAGCAGTCGCCCACAGAGCTCTGGAAACACCATATATTTT. V is TRBV6-2 or TRBV6-3 and J is TRBJ1-3; D unclear. Deletions cut 5 bases from V and 0 bases from J, with 11 bases between. CDR1 and CDR2 from the germline V gene are MNHEY and SVGEGT. CDR3 length: 15 residues.

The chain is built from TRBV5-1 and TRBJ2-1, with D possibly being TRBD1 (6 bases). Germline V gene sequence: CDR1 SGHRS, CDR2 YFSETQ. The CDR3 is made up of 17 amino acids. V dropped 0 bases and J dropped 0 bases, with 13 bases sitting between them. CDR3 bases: TGCGCCAGCAGCTTGGGGGGGACATCTAGCTCCTACAATGAGCAGTTCTTC. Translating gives CASSLGGTSSSYNEQFF.

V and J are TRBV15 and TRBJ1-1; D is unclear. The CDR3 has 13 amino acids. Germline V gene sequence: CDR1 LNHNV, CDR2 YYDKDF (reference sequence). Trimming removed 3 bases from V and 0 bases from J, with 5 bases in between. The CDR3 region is CATSSRMNTEAFF. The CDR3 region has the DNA TGTGCCACCAGCAGCAGGATGAACACTGAAGCTTTCTTT.

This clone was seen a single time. CDR3 residues: CASGGGGAPFNEQFF. Written as DNA, the CDR3 is TGTGCCAGTGGTGGCGGGGGGGCGCCTTTTAATGAGCAGTTCTTC. The rearrangement links TRBV19 to TRBJ2-1; 9 nucleotides agree with TRBD2. The CDR3 loop spans 15 amino acids. V lost 8 bases, J lost 7 bases, and 12 bases stayed unmatched. Germline CDR1 reads LNHDA; CDR2 reads SQIVND (reference sequence).

The CDR3 sequence is CATSRDRVDETQYF. The CDR3 DNA is TGTGCCACCAGCAGAGACAGGGTTGACGAGACCCAGTACTTC. The chain uses TRBV15 and TRBJ2-5; D may be TRBD1 (5 bases). The CDR3 consists of 14 residues. V was pared by 0 bases and J by 5 bases, with 10 bases between. Germline V gene sequence: CDR1 LNHNV, CDR2 YYDKDF (reference sequence).

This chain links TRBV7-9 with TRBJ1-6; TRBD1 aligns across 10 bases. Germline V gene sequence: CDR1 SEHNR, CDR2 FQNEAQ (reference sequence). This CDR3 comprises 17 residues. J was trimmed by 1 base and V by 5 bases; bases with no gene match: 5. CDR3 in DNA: TGTGCCAGCAGCAATCGACAGGGGGCTTCCTATAATTCACCCCTCCACTTT. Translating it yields CASSNRQGASYNSPLHF.

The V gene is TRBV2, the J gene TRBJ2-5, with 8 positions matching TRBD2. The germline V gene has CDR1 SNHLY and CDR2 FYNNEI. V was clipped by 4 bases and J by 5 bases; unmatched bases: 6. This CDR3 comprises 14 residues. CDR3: CASSVERGLETQYF. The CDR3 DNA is TGTGCCAGCAGTGTGGAGCGGGGGTTGGAGACCCAGTACTTC.

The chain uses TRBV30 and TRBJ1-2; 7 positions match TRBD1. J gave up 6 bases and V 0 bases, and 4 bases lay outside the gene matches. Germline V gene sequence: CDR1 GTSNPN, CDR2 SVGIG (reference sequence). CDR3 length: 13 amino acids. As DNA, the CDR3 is TGTGCCTGGAGTGTACAGGGGTTAGATGGCTACACCTTC. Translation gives CAWSVQGLDGYTF.

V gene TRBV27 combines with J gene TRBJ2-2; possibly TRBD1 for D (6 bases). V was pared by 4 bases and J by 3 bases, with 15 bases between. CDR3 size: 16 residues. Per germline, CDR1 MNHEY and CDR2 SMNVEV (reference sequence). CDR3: CASSSLSTGYTGELFF. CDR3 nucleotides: TGTGCCAGCAGTTCTCTGTCAACAGGGTACACCGGGGAGCTGTTTTTT.

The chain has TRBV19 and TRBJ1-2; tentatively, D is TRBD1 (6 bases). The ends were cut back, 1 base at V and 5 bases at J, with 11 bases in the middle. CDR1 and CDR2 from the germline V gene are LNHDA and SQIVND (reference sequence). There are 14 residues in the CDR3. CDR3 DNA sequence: TGTGCCAGTAGTATAGGACAGGTTTTGTATGGCTACACCTTC. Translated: CASSIGQVLYGYTF.

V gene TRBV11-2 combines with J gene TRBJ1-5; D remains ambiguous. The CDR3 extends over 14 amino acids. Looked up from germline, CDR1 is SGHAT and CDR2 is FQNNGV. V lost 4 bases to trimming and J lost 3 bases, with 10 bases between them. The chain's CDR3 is CASSSREDNQPQHF. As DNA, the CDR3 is TGTGCCAGCAGCTCACGGGAGGACAATCAGCCCCAGCATTTT.

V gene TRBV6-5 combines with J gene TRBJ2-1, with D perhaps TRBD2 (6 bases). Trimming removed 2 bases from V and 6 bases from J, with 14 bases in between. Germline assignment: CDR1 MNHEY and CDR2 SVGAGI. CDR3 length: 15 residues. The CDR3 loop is CASSYGGTVSNEQFF. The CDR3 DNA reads TGTGCCAGCAGTTACGGGGGGACTGTAAGCAATGAGCAGTTCTTC.

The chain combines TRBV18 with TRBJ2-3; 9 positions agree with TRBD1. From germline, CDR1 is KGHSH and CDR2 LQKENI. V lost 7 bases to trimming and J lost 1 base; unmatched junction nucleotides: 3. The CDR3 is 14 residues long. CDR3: CASYRDRGTDTQYF. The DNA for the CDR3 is TGTGCCAGCTACCGGGACAGGGGCACAGATACGCAGTATTTT. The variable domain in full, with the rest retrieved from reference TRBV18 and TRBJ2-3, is NAGVMQNPRHLVRRRGQEARLRCSPMKGHSHVYWYRQLPEEGLKFMVYLQKENIIDESGMPKERFSAEFPKEGPSILRIQQVVRGDSAAYFCASYRDRGTDTQYFGPGTRLTVL.

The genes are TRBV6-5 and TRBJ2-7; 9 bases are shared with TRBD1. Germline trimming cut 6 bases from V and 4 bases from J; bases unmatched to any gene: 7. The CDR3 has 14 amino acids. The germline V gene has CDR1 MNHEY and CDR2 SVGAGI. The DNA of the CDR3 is TGTGCCAGCAGCTTCGGACAGGGGAAATACGAGCAGTACTTC. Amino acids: CASSFGQGKYEQYF.